Listed here is a single T cell receptor (beta chain). What it recognizes is unknown. CDR3 size: 16 residues. The germline V gene has CDR1 LNHDA and CDR2 SQIVND (reference sequence). The V and J ends lost 1 base and 2 bases, in that order; junction bases with no gene match: 6. This specimen belongs to a study of T cell responses to AZD1222 COVID-19 vaccine. Study-wide results and caveats: A reported finding is that nearly half of spike-specific TCRs target unmutated variant regions. Spike-wide coverage was observed for vaccine-associated CD4 TCRs, with dominant responses at 160-218 and 743-854. Recipients of AZD1222 seropositive at baseline numbered only 6 or 7. Most donors were white British and more were female, and clonal diversity was possibly underestimated.

Measured with immunoSEQ multiplex PCR; TCRdb has only the in-frame clones, and not every one. The repertoire consists of about 150,000 clones, with 88% occurring once and the leading ten covering around 5%. Sequenced material: peripheral blood, taken 28 days after the second dose of the MenACWY control vaccine. The chain couples TRBV19 to TRBJ1-2; the match to TRBD1 covers 8 bases. The clonotype was recovered from an adult who received the MenACWY meningococcal vaccine as a control. The DNA of the CDR3 is TGTGCCAGTAGTATAGGAAGTTGGACAGGGAACTATGGCTACACCTTC. Translation: CASSIGSWTGNYGYTF. Together with reference TRBV19 and TRBJ1-2, the CDR3 gives the full variable domain: DGGITQSPKYLFRKEGQNVTLSCEQNLNHDAMYWYRQDPGQGLRLIYYSQIVNDFQKGDIAEGYSVSREKKESFPLTVTSAQKNPTAFYLCASSIGSWTGNYGYTFGSGTRLTVV.